The 26 T cell receptor beta chains below come from one sample, sequenced in a study of blood T cell repertoires in COVID-19. Sequencing used immunoSEQ multiplex PCR; TCRdb keeps in-frame clones, though not all of them. The sample lists a few hundred thousand clones, 65% to 85% seen once, with about 7.7% in the top ten. The sample consisted of PBMCs or T cells enriched from blood (not recorded which). These receptors came from a woman aged 40 to 50 with acute COVID-19.

V and J are TRBV4-2 and TRBJ2-7; tentative D call: TRBD2 (6 bases). V shed 0 bases and J shed 0 bases, with 9 bases lying between them. Germline V CDR1 and CDR2: LGHNA, YNFKEQ. There are 15 residues in the CDR3. The CDR3 is CASSQDWRASYEQYF. CDR3 bases: TGTGCCAGCAGCCAAGATTGGAGGGCCTCCTACGAGCAGTACTTC.

This clone was detected only a few times. The chain is built from TRBV5-8 and TRBJ1-2; no clear D. In germline, CDR1 is SGHTS, CDR2 YDEGEE. Deletions cut 0 bases from V and 1 base from J, with 10 bases between. This CDR3 has 15 residues. In DNA form, the CDR3 reads TGTGCCAGCAGCTTGGTGGCGGAACTTAACTATGGCTACACCTTC. Protein: CASSLVAELNYGYTF.

This clone was seen more than once but under ten times. The rearrangement links TRBV5-1 to TRBJ2-5; a weak D match, TRBD2 (6 bases). The CDR3 is made up of 16 amino acids. CDR1 and CDR2 (germline): SGHRS, YFSETQ. Trimming shortened V by 4 bases and J by 4 bases, and 20 bases separated the two germline ends. The CDR3 DNA follows: TGCGCCAGCAGCGGGGGAAGGCGGGGTTTTCCAGAGACCCAGTACTTC. Its translation: CASSGGRRGFPETQYF.

The J gene is TRBJ2-1, the V gene TRBV7-3; 8 positions match TRBD2. Per the germline V gene, CDR1 is SGHTA and CDR2 is FQGTGA. This CDR3 contains 15 residues. V was pared by 2 bases and J by 2 bases, with 2 bases of the junction left unmatched. The CDR3 sequence is CASSLAGGAYNEQFF. The CDR3 nucleotides read TGTGCCAGCAGCTTAGCGGGAGGAGCCTACAATGAGCAGTTCTTC.

This chain connects TRBV5-1 to TRBJ1-1; TRBD1 matches at 8 bases. CDR1 and CDR2 (germline): SGHRS, YFSETQ. V lost 0 bases and J lost 0; bases outside the gene matches: 4. This CDR3 spans 16 amino acids. Written as DNA, the CDR3 is TGCGCCAGCAGCTTGGGTACAGGGGGTTTGAACACTGAAGCTTTCTTT. It encodes CASSLGTGGLNTEAFF.

The V and J genes are TRBV7-2 and TRBJ2-2; TRBD1 might be the D (5 bases). Germline CDR1 reads SGHTA; CDR2 reads FQGNSA. There are 15 residues in the CDR3. The V end lost 1 base, the J end lost 8 bases, and 14 bases lay between the germline ends. CDR3 nucleotide sequence: TGTGCCAGCAGCTTAGGGGCAGGGTTTAGGGGGGAGCTGTTTTTT. Encoded protein: CASSLGAGFRGELFF.

The chain combines TRBV28 with TRBJ2-1; weak D call: TRBD2 (6 bases). Trimming stripped 2 bases from V and 9 bases from J, with 17 bases between. The germline V gene has CDR1 MDHEN and CDR2 SYDVKM. CDR3 length equals 15 residues. CDR3 coding DNA: TGTGCCAGCAGTTTAGGCGCGGGAATAATGAGTGAGCAGTTCTTC. Its translation is CASSLGAGIMSEQFF.

In this sample, this clone turned up a few times. This chain links TRBV2 with TRBJ1-2, with TRBD1 identical over 8 bases. CDR3 length equals 13 residues. The germline CDR1 and CDR2 sequences are SNHLY and FYNNEI. V shed 5 bases and J 2 bases; nucleotides not matched to a gene: 1. CDR3 sequence reads: CASSWTGNYGYTF. DNA for the CDR3: TGTGCCAGCAGTTGGACAGGGAACTATGGCTACACCTTC.

The J gene is TRBJ1-4, the V gene TRBV10-1; the D gene is possibly TRBD1 (6 bases). Germline V gene sequence: CDR1 WNHNN, CDR2 SYGVQD (reference sequence). The V end was cut by 6 bases, the J end by 5 bases, with 13 bases between. CDR3 length: 14 amino acids. In nucleotides, the CDR3 is TGCGCCAGCAGGAAACAGGGTCGCAATGAAAAACTGTTTTTT. It specifies CASRKQGRNEKLFF.

This chain joins TRBV9 and TRBJ2-2, with TRBD2 identical over 12 bases. CDR1 and CDR2 (germline): SGDLS, YYNGEE. The trim removed 0 bases at V and 3 bases at J, leaving 0 bases unmatched. The length of the CDR3 is 16 residues. CDR3 in amino acids: CASSVGTSGDTGELFF. The CDR3 nucleotides read TGTGCCAGCAGCGTAGGGACTAGCGGGGACACCGGGGAGCTGTTTTTT.

The rearrangement links TRBV29-1 to TRBJ2-5; D is possibly TRBD2 (6 bases). The CDR3 extends over 14 amino acids. In germline, CDR1 is SQVTM, CDR2 ANQGSEA. V was pared by 6 bases and J by 5 bases, with 19 bases between. The CDR3 bases are TGCAGCGTCTCCGACGGCGGGGCCGGGGAGACCCAGTACTTC. It translates to CSVSDGGAGETQYF.

This clone was detected a few times. The chain has TRBV29-1 and TRBJ2-7; TRBD1 agrees at 7 bases. The J segment lost 5 bases and the V segment lost 3 bases, leaving 4 bases of the junction unmatched. This CDR3 has 12 residues. The germline gives CDR1 SQVTM, CDR2 ANQGSEA. The CDR3: CSVDRQGDEQYF. The CDR3 nucleotides are TGCAGCGTTGATAGGCAGGGGGACGAGCAGTACTTC.

The chain combines TRBV3-1 (or the pseudogene TRBV3-2) with TRBJ1-1; D possibly corresponds to TRBD1 (6 bases). Trimming pared 6 bases from V and 2 bases from J, leaving 13 bases between. This CDR3 has 14 amino acids. Germline CDR1 and CDR2: LGHDT and YNNKEL (reference sequence). The CDR3 DNA reads TGTGCCAGCAGTCCCTCTGGGGGCAACACTGAAGCTTTCTTT. Encoded protein: CASSPSGGNTEAFF.

This chain joins TRBV19 and TRBJ2-1; 8 nucleotides line up with TRBD2. V shed 3 bases, J shed 3 bases, and the junction held 13 bases outside the gene matches. CDR1 and CDR2 (germline): LNHDA, SQIVND (reference sequence). The CDR3 runs 18 residues. The CDR3 DNA is TGTGCCAGTAGTATCGGGAGCCTGCCCGGGGGGGGCTACAATGAGCAGTTCTTC. Translation: CASSIGSLPGGGYNEQFF. Drawing the rest from reference TRBV19 and TRBJ2-1, the complete variable domain is DGGITQSPKYLFRKEGQNVTLSCEQNLNHDAMYWYRQDPGQGLRLIYYSQIVNDFQKGDIAEGYSVSREKKESFPLTVTSAQKNPTAFYLCASSIGSLPGGGYNEQFFGPGTRLTVL.

V and J are TRBV2 and TRBJ2-3; possible D gene TRBD2, 5 bases. CDR3 length equals 15 residues. Trimming cost V 9 bases and J 6 bases, with 22 bases left between them. Germline CDR1 reads SNHLY; CDR2 reads FYNNEI. The DNA for the CDR3 is TGTGCCAGTTCGCGAGGGAATGGGATGGTGGATACGCAGTATTTT. It encodes CASSRGNGMVDTQYF.

The chain links TRBV5-4 to TRBJ1-5; maybe TRBD1 (5 bases). Germline CDR1 is SGHNT and CDR2 is YYREEE (reference sequence). Trimming left V 4 bases short and J 10 bases short, with 15 bases between. This CDR3 is 13 amino acids long. In DNA form, the CDR3 reads TGTGCCAGCAGCCGGACGGGGGAGGCTCCCCAGCATTTT. Encoded protein: CASSRTGEAPQHF.

V and J are TRBV11-2 and TRBJ2-5; 15 bases are shared with TRBD2. CDR1 is SGHAT and CDR2 is FQNNGV in the germline V gene. This CDR3 spans 17 amino acids. The V and J ends lost 4 bases and 5 bases, in that order; junction bases with no gene match: 8. CDR3 region: CASSSWTSGGAQETQYF. Here the CDR3 DNA reads TGTGCCAGCAGCTCATGGACTAGCGGGGGGGCCCAGGAGACCCAGTACTTC.

The V call is TRBV11-3, the J call TRBJ2-2; D gene unclear. Between the trimmed V and J ends, which lost 0 bases and 5 bases, there was a span of 4 bases. CDR1 is SGHNT and CDR2 is YENEEA in the germline V gene. The CDR3 covers 13 residues. CDR3 protein: CASSLDLTGELFF. The CDR3 nucleotides are TGTGCCAGCAGCTTAGATCTAACCGGGGAGCTGTTTTTT.

The genes are TRBV28 and TRBJ1-2, with 10 positions matching TRBD1. Germline V gives CDR1 MDHEN, CDR2 SYDVKM. The CDR3 has 14 amino acids. After removal of 7 bases from V and 5 bases from J, the junction contained 7 bases not matched to a gene. The CDR3 DNA reads as TGTGCCAGCAAGGACAGGGGGGCTGGATATGGCTACACCTTC. Protein sequence: CASKDRGAGYGYTF.

Many counts were recorded for this clone. The V gene is TRBV6-2 or TRBV6-3, the J gene TRBJ2-1; the match to TRBD2 covers 12 bases. V shed 2 bases, J shed 6 bases, and the junction held 2 bases outside the gene matches. Germline loops: CDR1 MNHEY, CDR2 SVGEGT. This CDR3 has 15 residues. This CDR3 is CASSYVTSGSNEQFF. The CDR3 DNA reads as TGTGCCAGCAGTTACGTGACTAGCGGGAGCAATGAGCAGTTCTTC.

The chain employs TRBV10-3 and TRBJ1-2; possible D gene TRBD1, 5 bases. Trimming left V 2 bases short and J 4 bases short, with 5 bases between. From germline, CDR1 is ENHRY and CDR2 SYGVKD. The CDR3 contains 12 residues. The CDR3 here is CAISEDSYGYTF. The CDR3, as DNA: TGTGCCATCAGTGAGGACAGCTATGGCTACACCTTC.

In DNA, the CDR3 is TGTGCCAGCAGCATAAGCGGGGACACCGGGGAGCTGTTTTTT. Protein product: CASSISGDTGELFF. The chain joins TRBV9 to TRBJ2-2; 7 bases match TRBD2. Germline loops: CDR1 SGDLS, CDR2 YYNGEE. This CDR3 comprises 14 residues. The V gene end was trimmed by 4 bases and the J gene end by 3 bases; junction bases not matched to a gene: 3.

The rearrangement uses TRBV5-1 and TRBJ2-1; a weak D match, TRBD1 (7 bases). Germline CDR1 and CDR2: SGHRS and YFSETQ. V gave up 5 bases and J gave up 0 bases, with 15 bases separating them. This CDR3 is built from 16 residues. CDR3: CASRSEGASSYNEQFF. The CDR3 DNA sequence: TGCGCCAGCAGGTCGGAGGGGGCTTCCTCCTACAATGAGCAGTTCTTC. Complete variable domain (other parts from reference TRBV5-1 and TRBJ2-1): KAGVTQTPRYLIKTRGQQVTLSCSPISGHRSVSWYQQTPGQGLQFLFEYFSETQRNKGNFPGRFSGRQFSNSRSEMNVSTLELGDSALYLCASRSEGASSYNEQFFGPGTRLTVL.

The genes are TRBV29-1 and TRBJ1-4; the match to TRBD1 covers 11 bases. The J segment lost 0 bases and the V segment lost 5 bases, leaving 11 bases of the junction unmatched. The germline V gene has CDR1 SQVTM and CDR2 ANQGSEA. The CDR3 is made up of 18 amino acids. DNA for the CDR3: TGCAGCGTTTTGGGGACAGGGGGTTTATTTGCAACTAATGAAAAACTGTTTTTT. The encoded protein is CSVLGTGGLFATNEKLFF.

V gene TRBV6-4 combines with J gene TRBJ2-1; TRBD1 aligns across 9 bases. After removal of 3 bases from V and 2 bases from J, the junction contained 5 bases not matched to a gene. The CDR3 spans 16 residues. Germline CDR1 reads MRHNA; CDR2 reads SNTAGT. Here the CDR3 DNA reads TGTGCCAGCAGTGAGACAACAGGGGGCCCCTACAATGAGCAGTTCTTC. This sequence encodes CASSETTGGPYNEQFF.

V gene TRBV6-2 or TRBV6-3 combines with J gene TRBJ2-2; 9 nucleotides agree with TRBD2. Germline CDR1 reads MNHEY; CDR2 reads SVGEGT. The V segment lost 6 bases and the J segment 5 bases; nucleotides outside the gene matches: 10. This CDR3 is built from 16 residues. CDR3 amino acids: CASSPFSGRITGELFF. In nucleotides, the CDR3 is TGTGCCAGCAGCCCTTTCAGCGGGAGGATTACCGGGGAGCTGTTTTTT.